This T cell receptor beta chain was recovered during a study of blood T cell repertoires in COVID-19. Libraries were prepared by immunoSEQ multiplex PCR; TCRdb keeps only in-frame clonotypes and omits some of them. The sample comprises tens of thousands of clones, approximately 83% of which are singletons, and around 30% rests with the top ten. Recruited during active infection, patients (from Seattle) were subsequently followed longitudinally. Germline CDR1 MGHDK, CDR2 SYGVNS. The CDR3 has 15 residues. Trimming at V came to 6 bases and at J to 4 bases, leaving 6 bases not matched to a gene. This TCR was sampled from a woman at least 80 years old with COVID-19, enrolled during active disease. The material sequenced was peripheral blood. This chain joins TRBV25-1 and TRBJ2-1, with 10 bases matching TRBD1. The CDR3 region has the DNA TGTGCCAGCAGCGAACCGGGACAGGGGTACAATGAGCAGTTCTTC. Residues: CASSEPGQGYNEQFF. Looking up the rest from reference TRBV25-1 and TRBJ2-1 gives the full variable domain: EADIYQTPRYLVIGTGKKITLECSQTMGHDKMYWYQQDPGMELHLIHYSYGVNSTEKGDLSSESTVSRIRTEHFPLTLESARPSHTSQYLCASSEPGQGYNEQFFGPGTRLTVL.